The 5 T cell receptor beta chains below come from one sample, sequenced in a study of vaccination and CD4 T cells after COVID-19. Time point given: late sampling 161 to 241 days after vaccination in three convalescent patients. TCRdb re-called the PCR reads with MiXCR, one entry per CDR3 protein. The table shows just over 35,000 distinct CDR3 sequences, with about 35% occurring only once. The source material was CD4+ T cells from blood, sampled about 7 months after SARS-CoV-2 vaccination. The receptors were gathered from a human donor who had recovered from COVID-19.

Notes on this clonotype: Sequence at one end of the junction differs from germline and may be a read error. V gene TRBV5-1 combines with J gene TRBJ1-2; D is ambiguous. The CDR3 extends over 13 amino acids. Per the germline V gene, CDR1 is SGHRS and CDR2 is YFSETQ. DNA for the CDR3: TGCGCCAGCAGCTTTGAGGGTAACGATGGCTACACCTTC. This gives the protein CASSFEGNDGYTF.

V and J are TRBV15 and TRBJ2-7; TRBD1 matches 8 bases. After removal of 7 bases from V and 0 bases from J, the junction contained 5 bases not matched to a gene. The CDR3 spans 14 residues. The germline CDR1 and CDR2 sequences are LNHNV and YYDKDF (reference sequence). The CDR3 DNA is TGTGCCACCACCCGGACAGGGCACTCCTACGAGCAGTACTTC. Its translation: CATTRTGHSYEQYF.

The chain's CDR3 is CASSFTTTSGRWNEQFF. For the CDR3, the DNA is TGTGCCAGCAGCTTCACAACGACTAGCGGGAGATGGAATGAGCAGTTCTTC. V gene TRBV6-1 combines with J gene TRBJ2-1; 12 nucleotides agree with TRBD2. This CDR3 is built from 17 residues. Germline CDR1 and CDR2: MNHNS and SASEGT. With 6 bases clipped from V and 7 bases from J, the junction kept 13 bases outside the gene matches.

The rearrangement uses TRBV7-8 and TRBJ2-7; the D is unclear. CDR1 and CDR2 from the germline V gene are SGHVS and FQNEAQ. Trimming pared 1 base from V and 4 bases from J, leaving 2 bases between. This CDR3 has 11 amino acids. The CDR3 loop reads CASSLEYEQYF. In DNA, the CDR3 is TGTGCCAGCAGCTTAGAGTACGAGCAGTACTTC.

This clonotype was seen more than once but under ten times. CDR3 coding DNA: TGTGCCAGTAGTATGACAACCGGGGGAGGTCAGCCCCAGCATTTT. Residues: CASSMTTGGGQPQHF. This chain links TRBV19 with TRBJ1-5; D perhaps matches TRBD1 (5 bases). V dropped 3 bases and J dropped 6 bases, with 15 bases sitting between them. Germline V gene sequence: CDR1 LNHDA, CDR2 SQIVND (reference sequence). The CDR3 extends over 15 amino acids. Variable domain in full (rest from reference TRBV19 and TRBJ1-5): DGGITQSPKYLFRKEGQNVTLSCEQNLNHDAMYWYRQDPGQGLRLIYYSQIVNDFQKGDIAEGYSVSREKKESFPLTVTSAQKNPTAFYLCASSMTTGGGQPQHFGDGTRLSIL.